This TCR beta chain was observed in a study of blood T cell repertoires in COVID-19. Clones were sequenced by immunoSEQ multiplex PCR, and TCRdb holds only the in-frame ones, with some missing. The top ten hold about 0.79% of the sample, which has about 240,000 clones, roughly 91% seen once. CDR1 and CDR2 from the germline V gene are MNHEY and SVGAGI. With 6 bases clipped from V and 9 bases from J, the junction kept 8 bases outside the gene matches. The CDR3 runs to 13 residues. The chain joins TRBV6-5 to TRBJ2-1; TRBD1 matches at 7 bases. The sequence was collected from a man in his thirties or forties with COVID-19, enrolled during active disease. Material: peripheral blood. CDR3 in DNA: TGTGCCAGCAGGGAGGTAGGGGGCCGTGAGCAGTTCTTC. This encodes CASREVGGREQFF.